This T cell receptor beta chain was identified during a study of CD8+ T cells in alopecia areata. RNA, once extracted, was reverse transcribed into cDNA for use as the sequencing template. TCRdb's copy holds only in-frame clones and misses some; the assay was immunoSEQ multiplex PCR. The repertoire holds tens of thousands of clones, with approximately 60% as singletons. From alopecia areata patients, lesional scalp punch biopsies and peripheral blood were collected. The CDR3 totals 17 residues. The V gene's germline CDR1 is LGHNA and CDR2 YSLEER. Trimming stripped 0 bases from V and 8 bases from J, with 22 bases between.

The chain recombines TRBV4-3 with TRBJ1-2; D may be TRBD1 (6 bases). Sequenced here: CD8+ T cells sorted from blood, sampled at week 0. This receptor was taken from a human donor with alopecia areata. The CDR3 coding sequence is TGCGCCAGCAGCCAAGATGGGCAGGCAGGGGAACTGGGGGGCTACACCTTC. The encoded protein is CASSQDGQAGELGGYTF.